The rows below give T cell receptor beta chains drawn from one sample of a study of shared clonotypes between healthy human individuals. Here immunoSEQ multiplex PCR was the method, and the copy in TCRdb shows in-frame clones only, minus some. The table lists approximately 510,000 clones, 70% to 80% of them singletons. Sequenced: PBMCs. The receptors here all came from a woman aged 35 to 49 in good health. Some clones in this sample may be carry-over from other donors' samples. The CDR3 runs from the conserved cysteine through the conserved F or W. A D gene is named only where the DNA matches it firmly. Where a row states a size, it is once, few, many or the class of an expanded clone; other rows omit it.

>TRBV11-2|12|-|TRBJ2-7|-
TGTGCCAGCAGCTTACAAGCCTACGAGCAGTACTTC
CASSLQAYEQYF
>TRBV7-3|13|-|TRBJ2-5|TRBD2
TGTGCCAGCAGTCGACTAGCTGCGGAGACCCAGTACTTC
CASSRLAAETQYF
>TRBV6-1|15|few|TRBJ1-5|TRBD1
TGTGCCAGCAGTGAAGCGACAGGGACCAATCAGCCCCAGCATTTT
CASSEATGTNQPQHF
>TRBV6-4|14|-|TRBJ2-3|TRBD2
TGTGCCAGCAGCGAGGGGAGGGACACAGATACGCAGTATTTT
CASSEGRDTDTQYF
>TRBV29-1|12|-|TRBJ2-3|-
TGCAGCGCTGGGAGTACCGCAGATACGCAGTATTTT
CSAGSTADTQYF
>TRBV5-6|16|few|TRBJ2-1|TRBD2
TGTGCCAGCAGCTTGGTTGGGACTAGCGGGTACAATGAGCAGTTCTTC
CASSLVGTSGYNEQFF
>TRBV5-1|15|-|TRBJ2-7|-
TGCGCCAGCAGCTTGGAGACCGGGACTCCTAACAGGCAGTACTTC
CASSLETGTPNRQYF
>TRBV5-1|14|-|TRBJ2-7|-
TGCGCCAGCAGCTTGGATGCTGTAGCCTACGAGCAGTACTTC
CASSLDAVAYEQYF
>TRBV7-9|14|-|TRBJ1-5|-
TGTGCCAGCAGTCCGGCTGGGGGCAATCAGCCCCAGCATTTT
CASSPAGGNQPQHF
>TRBV4-3|20|-|TRBJ2-1|TRBD2
TGCGCCAGCAGCCCCACCGGGACAGCGAAAAGACTAGCGGGGTACAATGAGCAGTTCTTC
CASSPTGTAKRLAGYNEQFF
>TRBV7-9|14|-|TRBJ1-1|-
TGTGCCACCGGGGAGAGGAGGGTGAACACTGAAGCTTTCTTT
CATGERRVNTEAFF
>TRBV6-7|15|-|TRBJ2-3|-
TGTGCCAGCAGAACCCCTAGGAGAAGCACAGATACGCAGTATTTT
CASRTPRRSTDTQYF
>TRBV18|13|-|TRBJ1-1|-
TGTGCCAGCTCACCTATCGCGAACACTGAAGCTTTCTTT
CASSPIANTEAFF
>TRBV4-1|15|-|TRBJ1-2|TRBD1
TGCGCCAGCAGCCAATTCCCCGGACAGGGCCTCGGCTACACCTTC
CASSQFPGQGLGYTF
>TRBV27|14|-|TRBJ1-2|TRBD1
TGTGCCCCCCGGAGGGACAGGGAGGACCATGGCTACACCTTC
CAPRRDREDHGYTF
>TRBV7-3|11|-|TRBJ2-3|-
TGTGCAACCAGGGTTACAGATACGCAGTATTTT
CATRVTDTQYF
>TRBV13|14|-|TRBJ1-2|-
TGTGCCAGCAGCTTAGGGCAGGTGTACTATGGCTACACCTTC
CASSLGQVYYGYTF
>TRBV18|13|-|TRBJ1-1|-
TGTGCCAGCTCACCCGGGACTGCAGCTGAAGCTTTCTTT
CASSPGTAAEAFF
>TRBV9|15|-|TRBJ2-7|TRBD2
TGTGCCAGCAGCGTAGGCGCGGGAGCCGGTTACGAGCAGTACTTC
CASSVGAGAGYEQYF
>TRBV29-1|13|-|TRBJ1-3|-
TGCAGCGTTGAAGACAGGCGAGGAAACACCATATATTTT
CSVEDRRGNTIYF
>TRBV4-1|18|-|TRBJ2-7|TRBD1
TGCGCCAGCAGCCAACTTTCGACCGGGACAGGGGGCGGCTACGAGCAGTACTTC
CASSQLSTGTGGGYEQYF
>TRBV5-4|15|many|TRBJ2-1|-
TGTGCCAGCAGCTTAGTTCCAGAGGCCTACAATGAGCAGTTCTTC
CASSLVPEAYNEQFF
>TRBV2|13|-|TRBJ2-5|-
TGTGCCAGCAGTGAGTACAGCCAAGAGACCCAGTACTTC
CASSEYSQETQYF
>TRBV9|13|-|TRBJ1-1|-
TGTGCCAGCAGCGTCACAGGGAACACTGAAGCTTTCTTT
CASSVTGNTEAFF
>TRBV7-6|15|-|TRBJ1-1|-
TGTGCCAGCACACTAAACAGGGAATTGGGCACTGAAGCTTTCTTT
CASTLNRELGTEAFF
>TRBV2|14|-|TRBJ1-5|-
TGTGCCAGCAGCCCGGACAGCCTCAATCAGCCCCAGCATTTT
CASSPDSLNQPQHF
>TRBV28|10|-|TRBJ2-7|-
TGTGCCAGCAGCACAGACGAGCAGTACTTC
CASSTDEQYF
>TRBV4-2|13|-|TRBJ1-4|-
TGTGCCAGCAGCCAATCGACTAATGAAAAACTGTTTTTT
CASSQSTNEKLFF
>TRBV10-2|15|once|TRBJ1-2|-
TGCGCCAGCAGTGGGTTCCGGGCCAAGCCGTATGGCTACACCTTC
CASSGFRAKPYGYTF
>TRBV7-2|15|once|TRBJ2-1|-
TGTGCCAGCAGCTTAGCGGGGACCAATTACAATGAGCAGTTCTTC
CASSLAGTNYNEQFF
>TRBV9|14|-|TRBJ1-4|-
TGTGCCAGCAGCGGGGACGCTGCTAATGAAAAACTGTTTTTT
CASSGDAANEKLFF
>TRBV5-1|16|-|TRBJ2-3|-
TGCGCCAGCAGCTTGGTTCCGGGAGTCAGCACAGATACGCAGTATTTT
CASSLVPGVSTDTQYF
>TRBV7-2|15|-|TRBJ1-2|TRBD1
TGTGCCAGCAGCTCCCGGACAGGTCAAGGCTATGGCTACACCTTC
CASSSRTGQGYGYTF
>TRBV7-9|16|-|TRBJ2-1|TRBD2
TGTGCCAGCAGCTTAGGGAGGACTAGCGGTTACAATGAGCAGTTCTTC
CASSLGRTSGYNEQFF
>TRBV7-8|16|-|TRBJ2-3|TRBD2
TGTGCCAGCAGCTTAGAGGCGGGAGGGTTCACAGATACGCAGTATTTT
CASSLEAGGFTDTQYF
>TRBV7-9|14|-|TRBJ1-1|TRBD1
TGTGCCAGCAGCTTGCAGGGGGCGGGAACTGAAGCTTTCTTT
CASSLQGAGTEAFF
>TRBV2|13|many|TRBJ1-1|-
TGTGCCAGCACGGGGGTAATGAACACTGAAGCTTTCTTT
CASTGVMNTEAFF
>TRBV28|13|few|TRBJ2-5|TRBD2
TGTGCCAGCAGTCGAAGCGGGAGCGAGACCCAGTACTTC
CASSRSGSETQYF
>TRBV20-1|11|-|TRBJ1-1|-
TGCAGTGCTAGAGTGCGAACTGAAGCTTTCTTT
CSARVRTEAFF
>TRBV9|14|-|TRBJ2-1|-
TGTGCCAGCAGCCCCGAAGGCCTCTACAATGAGCAGTTCTTC
CASSPEGLYNEQFF
>TRBV29-1|12|-|TRBJ2-7|-
TGCAGCGTTGCGGACGGTACCTACGAGCAGTACTTC
CSVADGTYEQYF
>TRBV5-1|13|-|TRBJ1-1|-
TGCGCCAGCAGTCAGAATGAGCGTACTGAAGCTTTCTTT
CASSQNERTEAFF
>TRBV5-5|14|few|TRBJ1-5|TRBD1
TGTGCCAGCAGCCCTGGACAGGGACGTCAGCCCCAGCATTTT
CASSPGQGRQPQHF
>TRBV29-1|12|-|TRBJ1-3|-
TGCAGCGTTGTGATCTCTGGAAACACCATATATTTT
CSVVISGNTIYF
>TRBV11-2|12|-|TRBJ2-1|-
TGTGCCAGCAGCTTAGGGGTCAATGAGCAGTTCTTC
CASSLGVNEQFF